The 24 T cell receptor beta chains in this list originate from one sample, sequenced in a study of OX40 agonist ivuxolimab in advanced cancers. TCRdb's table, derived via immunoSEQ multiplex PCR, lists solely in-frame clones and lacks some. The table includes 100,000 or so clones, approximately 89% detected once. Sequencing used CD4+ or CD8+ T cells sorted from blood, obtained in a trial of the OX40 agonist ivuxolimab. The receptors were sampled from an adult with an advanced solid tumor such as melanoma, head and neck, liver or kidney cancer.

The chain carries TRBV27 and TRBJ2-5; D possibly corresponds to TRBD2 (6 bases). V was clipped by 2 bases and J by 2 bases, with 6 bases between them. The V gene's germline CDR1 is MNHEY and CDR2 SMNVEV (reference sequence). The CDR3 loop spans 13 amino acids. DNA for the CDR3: TGTGCCAGCAGTTTACGGGGGCAAGAGACCCAGTACTTC. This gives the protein CASSLRGQETQYF.

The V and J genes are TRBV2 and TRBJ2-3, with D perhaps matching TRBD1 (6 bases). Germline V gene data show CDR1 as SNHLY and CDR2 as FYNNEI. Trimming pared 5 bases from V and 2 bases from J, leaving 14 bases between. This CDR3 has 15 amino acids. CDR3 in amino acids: CASSLQGRYTDTQYF. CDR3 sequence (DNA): TGTGCCAGCAGTCTACAGGGCCGGTACACAGATACGCAGTATTTT.

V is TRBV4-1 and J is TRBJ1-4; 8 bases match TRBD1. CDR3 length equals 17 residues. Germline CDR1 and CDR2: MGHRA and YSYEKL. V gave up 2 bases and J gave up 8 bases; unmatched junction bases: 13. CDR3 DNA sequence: TGCGCCAGCAGCCAAAGGGGCCCACCAGGGGGCGTAGAAAAACTGTTTTTT. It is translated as CASSQRGPPGGVEKLFF.

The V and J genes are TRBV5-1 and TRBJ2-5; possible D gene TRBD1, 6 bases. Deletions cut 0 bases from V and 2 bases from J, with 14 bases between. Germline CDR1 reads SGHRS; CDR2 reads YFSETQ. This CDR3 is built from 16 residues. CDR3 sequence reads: CASSLGTVLGQETQYF. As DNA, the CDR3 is TGCGCCAGCAGCTTGGGGACAGTGTTGGGGCAAGAGACCCAGTACTTC.

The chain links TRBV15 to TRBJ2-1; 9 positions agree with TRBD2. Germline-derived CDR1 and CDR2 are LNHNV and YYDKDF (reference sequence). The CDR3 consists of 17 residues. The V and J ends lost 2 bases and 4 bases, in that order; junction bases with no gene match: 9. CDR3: CATSRKNGLANYNEQFF. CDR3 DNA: TGTGCCACCAGCAGAAAAAACGGACTAGCGAATTACAATGAGCAGTTCTTC.

CDR3 sequence: CASSLDRGRTGELFF. CDR3 in DNA: TGTGCCAGCAGCTTAGACAGGGGGCGCACCGGGGAGCTGTTTTTT. This rearrangement joins TRBV11-3 to TRBJ2-2; 8 bases align to TRBD1. CDR3 size: 15 residues. Germline V CDR1 and CDR2: SGHNT, YENEEA. J lost 4 bases, V lost 0 bases, and 1 base had no gene match.

DNA of the CDR3: TGTGCCAGCTCAACGGGACTGAACACCGGGGAGCTGTTTTTT. Protein product: CASSTGLNTGELFF. This chain connects TRBV18 to TRBJ2-2; D is possibly TRBD2 (6 bases). This CDR3 contains 14 residues. V was pared by 5 bases and J by 1 base, with 8 bases between. Per germline, CDR1 KGHSH and CDR2 LQKENI.

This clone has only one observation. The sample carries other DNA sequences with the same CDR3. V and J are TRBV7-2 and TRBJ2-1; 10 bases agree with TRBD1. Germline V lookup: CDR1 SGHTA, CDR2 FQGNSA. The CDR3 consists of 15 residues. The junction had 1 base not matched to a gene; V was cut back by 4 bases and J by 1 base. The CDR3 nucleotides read TGTGCCAGCAGCTCGGACAGGGGGTCCTACAATGAGCAGTTCTTC. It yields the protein CASSSDRGSYNEQFF. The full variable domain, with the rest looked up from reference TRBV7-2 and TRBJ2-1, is GAGVSQSPSNKVTEKGKDVELRCDPISGHTALYWYRQSLGQGLEFLIYFQGNSAPDKSGLPSDRFSAERTGGSVSTLTIQRTQQEDSAVYLCASSSDRGSYNEQFFGPGTRLTVL.

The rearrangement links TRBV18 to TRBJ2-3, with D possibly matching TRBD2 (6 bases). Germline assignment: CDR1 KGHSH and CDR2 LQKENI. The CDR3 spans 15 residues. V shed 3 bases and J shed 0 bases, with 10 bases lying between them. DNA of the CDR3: TGTGCCAGCTCACCGTGGCGGGAAAGCACAGATACGCAGTATTTT. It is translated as CASSPWRESTDTQYF. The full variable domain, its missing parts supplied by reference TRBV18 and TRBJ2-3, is NAGVMQNPRHLVRRRGQEARLRCSPMKGHSHVYWYRQLPEEGLKFMVYLQKENIIDESGMPKERFSAEFPKEGPSILRIQQVVRGDSAAYFCASSPWRESTDTQYFGPGTRLTVL.

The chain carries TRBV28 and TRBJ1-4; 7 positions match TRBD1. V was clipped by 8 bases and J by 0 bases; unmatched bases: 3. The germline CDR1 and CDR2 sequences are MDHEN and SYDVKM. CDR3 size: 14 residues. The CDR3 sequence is CASLTGATNEKLFF. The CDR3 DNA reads TGTGCCAGCCTAACAGGGGCAACTAATGAAAAACTGTTTTTT.

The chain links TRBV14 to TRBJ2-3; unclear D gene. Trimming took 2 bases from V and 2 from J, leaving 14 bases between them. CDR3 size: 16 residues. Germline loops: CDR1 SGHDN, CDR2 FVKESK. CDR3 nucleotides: TGTGCCAGCAGCCAACAACGCGGCCTCTACACAGATACGCAGTATTTT. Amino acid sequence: CASSQQRGLYTDTQYF.

In nucleotides, the CDR3 is TGCGCCAGCAGCTTATCCCAGCGGGGGGATACGCAGTATTTT. This codes for CASSLSQRGDTQYF. The chain combines TRBV5-1 with TRBJ2-3, with 8 bases identical to TRBD2. The length of the CDR3 is 14 residues. CDR1 SGHRS and CDR2 YFSETQ come from the germline V gene. V shed 2 bases, J shed 6 bases, and the junction held 5 bases outside the gene matches.

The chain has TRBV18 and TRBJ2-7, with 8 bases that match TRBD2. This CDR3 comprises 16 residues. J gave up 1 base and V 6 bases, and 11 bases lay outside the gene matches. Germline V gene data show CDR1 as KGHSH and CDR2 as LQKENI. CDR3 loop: CASSPGPSGLSYEQYF. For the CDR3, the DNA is TGTGCCAGCTCGCCGGGTCCTAGCGGGCTTTCCTACGAGCAGTACTTC.

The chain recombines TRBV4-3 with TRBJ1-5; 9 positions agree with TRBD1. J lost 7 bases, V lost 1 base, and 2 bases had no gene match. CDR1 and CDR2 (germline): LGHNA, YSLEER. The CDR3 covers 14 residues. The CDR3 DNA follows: TGCGCCAGCAGCCAAGGACAGGGGGAACAGCCCCAGCATTTT. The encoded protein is CASSQGQGEQPQHF.

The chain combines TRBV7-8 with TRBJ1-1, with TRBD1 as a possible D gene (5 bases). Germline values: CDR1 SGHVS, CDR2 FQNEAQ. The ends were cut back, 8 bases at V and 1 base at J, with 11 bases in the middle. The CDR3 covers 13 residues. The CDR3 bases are TGTGCCAGCCGGGACGGATGGAACACTGAAGCTTTCTTT. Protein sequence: CASRDGWNTEAFF. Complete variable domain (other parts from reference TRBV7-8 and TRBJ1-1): GAGVSQSPRYKVAKRGQDVALRCDPISGHVSLFWYQQALGQGPEFLTYFQNEAQLDKSGLPSDRFFAERPEGSVSTLKIQRTQQEDSAVYLCASRDGWNTEAFFGQGTRLTVV.

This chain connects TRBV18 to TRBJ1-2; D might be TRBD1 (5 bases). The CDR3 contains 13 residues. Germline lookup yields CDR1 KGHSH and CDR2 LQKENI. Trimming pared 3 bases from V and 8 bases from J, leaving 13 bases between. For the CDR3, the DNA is TGTGCCAGCTCACCGGGACTCTTGGGGGGCTACACCTTC. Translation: CASSPGLLGGYTF.

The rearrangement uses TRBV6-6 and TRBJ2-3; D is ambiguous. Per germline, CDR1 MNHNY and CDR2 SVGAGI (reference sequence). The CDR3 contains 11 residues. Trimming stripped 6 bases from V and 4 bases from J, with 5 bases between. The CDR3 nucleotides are TGTGCCAGCAGGGTGGCAGATACGCAGTATTTT. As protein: CASRVADTQYF.

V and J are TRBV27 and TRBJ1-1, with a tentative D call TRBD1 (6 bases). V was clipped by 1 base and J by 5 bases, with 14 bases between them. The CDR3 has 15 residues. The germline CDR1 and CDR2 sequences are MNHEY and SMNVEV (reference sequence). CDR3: CASSLWGGAGTEAFF. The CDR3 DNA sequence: TGTGCCAGCAGTTTATGGGGGGGGGCAGGGACTGAAGCTTTCTTT.

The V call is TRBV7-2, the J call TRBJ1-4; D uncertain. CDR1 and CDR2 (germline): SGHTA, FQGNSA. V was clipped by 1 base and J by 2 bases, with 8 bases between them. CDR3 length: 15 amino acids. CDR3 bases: TGTGCCAGCAGCTTAGGTATTGGGACTAATGAAAAACTGTTTTTT. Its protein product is CASSLGIGTNEKLFF. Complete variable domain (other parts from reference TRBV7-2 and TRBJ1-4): GAGVSQSPSNKVTEKGKDVELRCDPISGHTALYWYRQSLGQGLEFLIYFQGNSAPDKSGLPSDRFSAERTGGSVSTLTIQRTQQEDSAVYLCASSLGIGTNEKLFFGSGTQLSVL.

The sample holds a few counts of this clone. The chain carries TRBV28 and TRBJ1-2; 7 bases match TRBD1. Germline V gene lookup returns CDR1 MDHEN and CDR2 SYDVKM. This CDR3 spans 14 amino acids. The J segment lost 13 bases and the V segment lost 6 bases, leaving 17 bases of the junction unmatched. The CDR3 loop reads CASSQLGDRGRCTF. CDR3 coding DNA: TGTGCCAGCAGCCAGTTAGGGGACAGAGGAAGGTGCACCTTC.

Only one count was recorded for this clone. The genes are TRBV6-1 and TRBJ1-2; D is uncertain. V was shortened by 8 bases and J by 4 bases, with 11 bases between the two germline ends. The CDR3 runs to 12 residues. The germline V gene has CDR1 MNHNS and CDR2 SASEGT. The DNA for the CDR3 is TGTGCCAGCCGGCCCCCCCTCTATGGCTACACCTTC. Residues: CASRPPLYGYTF.

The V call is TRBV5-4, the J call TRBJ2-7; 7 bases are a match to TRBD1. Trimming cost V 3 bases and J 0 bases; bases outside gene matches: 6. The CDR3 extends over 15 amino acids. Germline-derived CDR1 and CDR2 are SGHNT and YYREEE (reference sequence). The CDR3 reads CASSSGTGVSYEQYF. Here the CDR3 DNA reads TGTGCCAGCAGCTCCGGAACAGGGGTCTCCTACGAGCAGTACTTC.

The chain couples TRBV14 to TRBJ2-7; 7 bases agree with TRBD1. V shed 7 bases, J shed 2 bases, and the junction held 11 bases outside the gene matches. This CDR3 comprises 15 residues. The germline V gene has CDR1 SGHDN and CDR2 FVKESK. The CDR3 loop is CASTSGGRAPYEQYF. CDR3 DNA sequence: TGTGCCAGCACCTCAGGGGGAAGGGCCCCCTACGAGCAGTACTTC. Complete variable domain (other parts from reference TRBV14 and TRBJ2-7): EAGVTQFPSHSVIEKGQTVTLRCDPISGHDNLYWYRRVMGKEIKFLLHFVKESKQDESGMPNNRFLAERTGGTYSTLKVQPAELEDSGVYFCASTSGGRAPYEQYFGPGTRLTVT.

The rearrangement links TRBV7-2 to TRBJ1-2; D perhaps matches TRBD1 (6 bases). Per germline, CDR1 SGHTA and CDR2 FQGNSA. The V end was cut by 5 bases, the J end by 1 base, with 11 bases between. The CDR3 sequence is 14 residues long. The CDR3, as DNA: TGTGCCAGCAGCCAGGACAGTCATAACTATGGCTACACCTTC. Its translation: CASSQDSHNYGYTF.